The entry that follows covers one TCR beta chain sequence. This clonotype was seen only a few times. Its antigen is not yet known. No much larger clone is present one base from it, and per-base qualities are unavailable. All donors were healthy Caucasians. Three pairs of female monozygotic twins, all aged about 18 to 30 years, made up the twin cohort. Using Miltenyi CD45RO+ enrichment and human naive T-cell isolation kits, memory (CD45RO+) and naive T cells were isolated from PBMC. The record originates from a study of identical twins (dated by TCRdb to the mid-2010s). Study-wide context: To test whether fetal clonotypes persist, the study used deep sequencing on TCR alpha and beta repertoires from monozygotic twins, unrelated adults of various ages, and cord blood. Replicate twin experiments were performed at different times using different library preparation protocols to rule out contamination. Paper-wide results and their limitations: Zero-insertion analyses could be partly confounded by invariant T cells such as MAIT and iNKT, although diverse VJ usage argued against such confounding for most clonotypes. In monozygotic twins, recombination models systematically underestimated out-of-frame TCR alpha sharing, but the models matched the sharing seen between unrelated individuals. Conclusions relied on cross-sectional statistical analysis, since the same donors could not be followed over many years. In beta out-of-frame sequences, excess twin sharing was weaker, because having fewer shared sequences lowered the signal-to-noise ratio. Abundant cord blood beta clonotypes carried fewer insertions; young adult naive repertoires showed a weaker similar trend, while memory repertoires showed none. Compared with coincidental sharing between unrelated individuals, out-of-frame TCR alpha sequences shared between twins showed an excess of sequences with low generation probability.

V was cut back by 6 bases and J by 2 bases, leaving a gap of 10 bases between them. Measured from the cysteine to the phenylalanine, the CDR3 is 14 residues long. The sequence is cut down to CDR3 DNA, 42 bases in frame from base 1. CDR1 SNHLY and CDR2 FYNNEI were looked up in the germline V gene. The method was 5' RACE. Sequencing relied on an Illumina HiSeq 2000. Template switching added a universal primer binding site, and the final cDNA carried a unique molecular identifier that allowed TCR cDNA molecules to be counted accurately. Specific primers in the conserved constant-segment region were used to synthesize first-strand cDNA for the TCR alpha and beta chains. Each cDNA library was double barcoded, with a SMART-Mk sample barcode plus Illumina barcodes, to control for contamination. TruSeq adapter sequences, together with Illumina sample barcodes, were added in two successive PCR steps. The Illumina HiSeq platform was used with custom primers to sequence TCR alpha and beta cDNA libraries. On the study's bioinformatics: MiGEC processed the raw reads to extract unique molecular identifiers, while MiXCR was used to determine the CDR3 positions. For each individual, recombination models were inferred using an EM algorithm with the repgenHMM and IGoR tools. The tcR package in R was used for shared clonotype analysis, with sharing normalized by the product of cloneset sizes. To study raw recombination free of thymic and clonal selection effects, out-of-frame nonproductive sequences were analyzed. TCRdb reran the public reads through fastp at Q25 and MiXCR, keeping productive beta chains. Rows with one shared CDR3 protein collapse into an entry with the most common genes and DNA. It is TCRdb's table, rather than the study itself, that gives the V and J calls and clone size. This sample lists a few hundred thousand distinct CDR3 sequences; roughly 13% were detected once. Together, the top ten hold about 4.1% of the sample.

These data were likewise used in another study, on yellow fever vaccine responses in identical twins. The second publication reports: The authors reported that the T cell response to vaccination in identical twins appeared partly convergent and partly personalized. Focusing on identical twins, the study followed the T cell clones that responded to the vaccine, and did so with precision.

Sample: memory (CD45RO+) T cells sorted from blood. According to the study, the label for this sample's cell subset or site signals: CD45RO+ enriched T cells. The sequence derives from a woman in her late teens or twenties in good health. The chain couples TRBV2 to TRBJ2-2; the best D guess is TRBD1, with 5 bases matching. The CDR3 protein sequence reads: CASRTERNTGELFF. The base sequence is TGTGCCAGCAGGACAGAGAGAAACACCGGGGAGCTGTTTTTT.